Listed below are T cell receptor beta chains from one sample, sequenced in a study of cytomegalovirus exposure and HLA in healthy donors. Assay used: immunoSEQ multiplex PCR; TCRdb lists only in-frame clones, some missing. The data show about 75,000 clones, roughly 88% seen once. Sequences were obtained from PBMCs. These receptors were obtained from a man between 65 and 80 years old in good health and CMV-seropositive. CDR3s include the opening cysteine and the closing phenylalanine or tryptophan. The order of the fields is J gene, D gene, V gene, clone size, CDR3 protein, CDR3 DNA. A D gene is named only where the DNA matches it firmly. The size field is filled for only some rows; it gives once, few, many or a size class.

>TRBJ2-3|TRBD1|TRBV2|-
CASSGQGSPDTQYF
TGTGCCAGCAGTGGACAGGGTAGCCCAGATACGCAGTATTTT
>TRBJ1-1|TRBD1|TRBV11-1|-
CASSWDRGQRTEAFF
TGTGCCAGCAGCTGGGACAGGGGGCAACGCACTGAAGCTTTCTTT
>TRBJ1-2|-|TRBV18|few
CASSPRLDSVYGYTF
TGTGCCAGCTCACCCCGCCTGGACAGCGTTTATGGCTACACCTTC
>TRBJ2-7|TRBD1|TRBV18|-
CASSPRGQGSYEQYF
TGTGCCAGCTCACCACGAGGACAGGGCTCCTACGAGCAGTACTTC
>TRBJ2-3|TRBD1|TRBV5-1|-
CASSSGTVTDTQYF
TGCGCCAGCAGCTCCGGGACAGTCACAGATACGCAGTATTTT
>TRBJ2-3|TRBD2|TRBV5-1|-
CASSLASGGAYTQYF
TGCGCCAGCAGCTTGGCTAGCGGGGGGGCGTATACGCAGTATTTT
>TRBJ1-4|-|TRBV2|once
CASSALGETNEKLFF
TGTGCCAGCAGCGCCCTAGGGGAAACTAATGAAAAACTGTTTTTT
>TRBJ2-1|-|TRBV6-6|-
CASGRENEQFF
TGTGCCAGCGGCAGGGAAAATGAGCAGTTCTTC
>TRBJ2-7|TRBD1|TRBV10-1|-
CASSSWGTETYEQYF
TGCGCCAGCTCGTCCTGGGGGACAGAGACCTACGAGCAGTACTTC
>TRBJ1-2|-|TRBV28|once
CASSSSQDRFDGYTF
TGTGCCAGCAGCTCTAGCCAAGACAGGTTTGATGGCTACACCTTC
>TRBJ2-5|-|TRBV29-1|-
CSFRDQETQYF
TGCAGCTTCCGCGACCAAGAGACCCAGTACTTC
>TRBJ2-6|-|TRBV10-3|-
CAISESTSTSGSGANVLTF
TGTGCCATCAGTGAGTCGACCTCTACCTCGGGCTCTGGGGCCAACGTCCTGACTTTC
>TRBJ2-7|-|TRBV4-1|-
CASSQDRPSGYEQYF
TGCGCCAGCAGCCAAGACAGGCCGTCGGGATACGAGCAGTACTTC
>TRBJ2-5|-|TRBV10-3|-
CAISSRETQYF
TGTGCCATCAGCTCCCGTGAGACCCAGTACTTC
>TRBJ2-5|-|TRBV30|-
CAWNFWAASYQETQYF
TGTGCCTGGAACTTCTGGGCAGCTTCGTACCAAGAGACCCAGTACTTC
>TRBJ2-1|TRBD1|TRBV7-8|-
CASSLGQGSYNEQFF
TGTGCCAGCAGCTTAGGACAGGGCTCCTACAATGAGCAGTTCTTC
>TRBJ1-5|TRBD1|TRBV2|-
CASSFDRVGQPQHF
TGTGCCAGCAGCTTCGACAGGGTCGGACAGCCCCAGCATTTT
>TRBJ1-5|TRBD1|TRBV4-3|few
CASSQGQFGQPQHF
TGCGCCAGCAGCCAGGGACAGTTCGGTCAGCCCCAGCATTTT
>TRBJ1-2|-|TRBV5-8|-
CASSLVSSRGGGGYTF
TGTGCCAGCAGCTTGGTCTCATCCCGGGGGGGTGGTGGCTACACCTTC
>TRBJ1-4|-|TRBV9|-
CASSVAGTNEKLFF
TGTGCCAGCAGCGTAGCGGGAACTAATGAAAAACTGTTTTTT
>TRBJ2-2|-|TRBV4-1|-
CASSQAGGAGWFTGELFF
TGCGCCAGCAGCCAAGCTGGAGGGGCCGGTTGGTTCACCGGGGAGCTGTTTTTT
>TRBJ2-5|TRBD2|TRBV13|-
CASSVGLADRETQYF
TGTGCCAGCAGCGTAGGACTAGCGGACCGGGAGACCCAGTACTTC
>TRBJ2-1|TRBD2|TRBV14|-
CASSLLAASYNEQFF
TGTGCCAGCAGCCTCCTAGCGGCATCCTACAATGAGCAGTTCTTC
>TRBJ1-1|TRBD1|TRBV30|-
CAWRHRGGTEAFF
TGTGCCTGGAGACACAGGGGAGGCACTGAAGCTTTCTTT
>TRBJ2-7|TRBD2|TRBV5-1|-
CASNPGGSDYEQYF
TGCGCCAGCAACCCGGGGGGATCTGACTACGAGCAGTACTTC
>TRBJ2-3|TRBD2|TRBV10-3|-
CAIKASGADTDTQYF
TGTGCCATCAAAGCTAGCGGGGCGGACACAGATACGCAGTATTTT
>TRBJ2-1|-|TRBV4-2|-
CASSRTVSSYNEQFF
TGTGCCAGCAGCCGGACAGTGAGCTCCTACAATGAGCAGTTCTTC
>TRBJ2-7|TRBD2|TRBV30|-
CAWSVPPWTSGTYEQYF
TGTGCCTGGAGTGTACCCCCTTGGACTAGCGGAACCTACGAGCAGTACTTC
>TRBJ2-2|-|TRBV7-9|-
CASSPPGGRVTGELFF
TGTGCCAGCAGCCCCCCCGGGGGAAGGGTCACCGGGGAGCTGTTTTTT
>TRBJ2-7|-|TRBV6-1|-
CASSHDGTPTYEQYF
TGTGCCAGCAGTCATGACGGGACACCGACCTACGAGCAGTACTTC
>TRBJ2-2|-|TRBV28|-
CASSTLQGTGELFF
TGTGCCAGCAGCACACTACAGGGAACCGGGGAGCTGTTTTTT